This T cell receptor beta chain emerged from a study of CD8 T cells in Susac syndrome. V lost 4 bases and J lost 14, with 15 bases in between. CDR3 length equals 12 residues. In germline, CDR1 is SNHLY, CDR2 FYNNEI. Reverse transcription of 0.5 to 1 ug RNA was performed with random hexamers. TCR beta CDR3 was amplified by immunoSEQ covering 54 Vbeta and 13 Jbeta. TCRdb used MiXCR to reprocess the immunoSEQ multiplex PCR reads, holding one entry per CDR3 protein. This sample yields 160,000 or so distinct CDR3 sequences, of which roughly 95% are seen a single time; about 0.094% belongs to the top ten. Material for sequencing was CD4+ T cells from PBMCs. The source is a human donor with multiple sclerosis. The J gene is TRBJ2-1, the V gene TRBV2, with D unresolved. CDR3 DNA: TGTGCCAGCAGTGGACTGGATCATCATGAGTTCTTC. Protein product: CASSGLDHHEFF.